Listed below are T cell receptor beta chains from one sample, sequenced in a study of T-cell memory formation after mild COVID-19. TCRdb ran MiXCR on the 5' RACE reads and lists one entry per CDR3 protein. The sample includes about 620,000 distinct CDR3 sequences, roughly 18% of them seen just once. Sample: PBMCs or a T cell subset sorted from them (not recorded which). The receptors shown here come from an adult woman who had mild COVID-19 (a few samples of this study predate the infection). Cell type and time point are not known. Both conserved end residues are part of each CDR3. A D gene is named only where the DNA matches it firmly. A clone size is listed for some rows: how often the clone was seen (once, few, many), or a class if it is expanded.

CDR3nt: TGTGCCAGCAGCTCCTATCGGGCAGGGACCTTGAACACTGAAGCTTTCTTT; CDR3aa: CASSSYRAGTLNTEAFF; j_gene: TRBJ1-1; d_gene: -; v_gene: TRBV7-9; abundance: -; len: 17
CDR3nt: TGCGCCAGCAGCCACGCGGACAGGGGGGACTACGAGCAGTACTTC; CDR3aa: CASSHADRGDYEQYF; j_gene: TRBJ2-7; d_gene: TRBD1; v_gene: TRBV4-1; abundance: -; len: 15
CDR3nt: TGCGCCAGCAGCTTGAACCACGAGCAGTACTTC; CDR3aa: CASSLNHEQYF; j_gene: TRBJ2-7; d_gene: -; v_gene: TRBV5-1; abundance: -; len: 11
CDR3nt: TGTGCCAGCAGCCAAGCGGGTAGCGGGACCTACAATGAGCAGTTCTTC; CDR3aa: CASSQAGSGTYNEQFF; j_gene: TRBJ2-1; d_gene: TRBD2; v_gene: TRBV4-2; abundance: few; len: 16
CDR3nt: TGTGCCAGCAGCGCCGAGCCAGGGATGGATCAGCCCCAGCATTTT; CDR3aa: CASSAEPGMDQPQHF; j_gene: TRBJ1-5; d_gene: -; v_gene: TRBV9; abundance: few; len: 15
CDR3nt: TGTGCCAGTAGTATAGGGGGGCAGCCCTACGAGCAGTACTTC; CDR3aa: CASSIGGQPYEQYF; j_gene: TRBJ2-7; d_gene: -; v_gene: TRBV19; abundance: -; len: 14
CDR3nt: TGTGCCAGCACCAAGGGGGCCCCCTACGAGCAGTACTTC; CDR3aa: CASTKGAPYEQYF; j_gene: TRBJ2-7; d_gene: TRBD1; v_gene: TRBV7-9; abundance: -; len: 13
CDR3nt: TGTGCCAGCAGCATCAGACTAGCGGGAGGGCCGGAGACCCAGTACTTC; CDR3aa: CASSIRLAGGPETQYF; j_gene: TRBJ2-5; d_gene: TRBD2; v_gene: TRBV11-3; abundance: -; len: 16
CDR3nt: TGTGCCAGCAGCTTAATAGGGGACAAATCACCCCTCCACTTT; CDR3aa: CASSLIGDKSPLHF; j_gene: TRBJ1-6; d_gene: -; v_gene: TRBV7-3; abundance: few; len: 14
CDR3nt: TGTGCCAGCAGCTTGGGGGCAGAGCTAGGAGAGACCCAGTACTTC; CDR3aa: CASSLGAELGETQYF; j_gene: TRBJ2-5; d_gene: -; v_gene: TRBV5-5; abundance: -; len: 15
CDR3nt: TGTGCCACCAGTGATCACCCTAGCGGGAGGGCCAATCATGAGCAGTTCTTC; CDR3aa: CATSDHPSGRANHEQFF; j_gene: TRBJ2-1; d_gene: TRBD2; v_gene: TRBV24-1; abundance: few; len: 17
CDR3nt: TGTGCCAGCAGCCAAAGTCGCCTTCAGGGGGCCGGGGAGCTGTTTTTT; CDR3aa: CASSQSRLQGAGELFF; j_gene: TRBJ2-2; d_gene: TRBD1; v_gene: TRBV7-6; abundance: many; len: 16
CDR3nt: TGTGCCAGCAGCCCAGGGGGAAGCTCCTACAATGAGCAGTTCTTC; CDR3aa: CASSPGGSSYNEQFF; j_gene: TRBJ2-1; d_gene: TRBD1; v_gene: TRBV5-6; abundance: medium-sized; len: 15
CDR3nt: TGTGCCAGCAGTGAACGACGTTACAATGAGCAGTTCTTC; CDR3aa: CASSERRYNEQFF; j_gene: TRBJ2-1; d_gene: -; v_gene: TRBV7-8; abundance: few; len: 13
CDR3nt: TGTGCCAGCAGCCAAATGAGGGTCACGCAGTATTTT; CDR3aa: CASSQMRVTQYF; j_gene: TRBJ2-3; d_gene: -; v_gene: TRBV14; abundance: -; len: 12
CDR3nt: TGCGCCAGCAGCTTGGCTTTCGCTAGCGGCCAAGAGACCCAGTACTTC; CDR3aa: CASSLAFASGQETQYF; j_gene: TRBJ2-5; d_gene: TRBD2; v_gene: TRBV5-1; abundance: -; len: 16
CDR3nt: TGTGCCAGCAGCTTAGGTTCAGGGATGGGAGATACGCAGTATTTT; CDR3aa: CASSLGSGMGDTQYF; j_gene: TRBJ2-3; d_gene: -; v_gene: TRBV7-9; abundance: -; len: 15
CDR3nt: TGTGCCAGCAGCCCAGCGGGGCAGCGAAGGAACACTGAAGCTTTCTTT; CDR3aa: CASSPAGQRRNTEAFF; j_gene: TRBJ1-1; d_gene: -; v_gene: TRBV7-9; abundance: few; len: 16
CDR3nt: TGCAGCGTAAGGACTGTGCGAGTCTCTGGGGCCAACGTCCTGACTTTC; CDR3aa: CSVRTVRVSGANVLTF; j_gene: TRBJ2-6; d_gene: -; v_gene: TRBV29-1; abundance: -; len: 16
CDR3nt: TGTGCCAGCTCACCACGGTCTGGGGAGACCCAGTACTTC; CDR3aa: CASSPRSGETQYF; j_gene: TRBJ2-5; d_gene: -; v_gene: TRBV18; abundance: few; len: 13
CDR3nt: TGTGCCAGCAGCGTAGAAGATACTTCACCCCTCCACTTT; CDR3aa: CASSVEDTSPLHF; j_gene: TRBJ1-6; d_gene: -; v_gene: TRBV9; abundance: -; len: 13
CDR3nt: TGTGCCAGCAGCTTTCCCAATGAAAAACTGTTTTTT; CDR3aa: CASSFPNEKLFF; j_gene: TRBJ1-4; d_gene: -; v_gene: TRBV5-4; abundance: -; len: 12
CDR3nt: TGTGCCAGCAGTTCTTCTAGCCCCGACTACACAGATACGCAGTATTTT; CDR3aa: CASSSSSPDYTDTQYF; j_gene: TRBJ2-3; d_gene: -; v_gene: TRBV12-3/TRBV12-4; abundance: few; len: 16
CDR3nt: TGTGCCAGCAGCGTCCGATCGACAGGGGGTGGTGGCTACACCTTC; CDR3aa: CASSVRSTGGGGYTF; j_gene: TRBJ1-2; d_gene: TRBD1; v_gene: TRBV9; abundance: -; len: 15
CDR3nt: TGTGCCAGCAGTGAAGGTTTTCCCGATCAGCCCCAGCATTTT; CDR3aa: CASSEGFPDQPQHF; j_gene: TRBJ1-5; d_gene: -; v_gene: TRBV2; abundance: -; len: 14
CDR3nt: TGTGCCAGCAGGGGAGTAGGGGCGTGGGAGACCCAGTACTTC; CDR3aa: CASRGVGAWETQYF; j_gene: TRBJ2-5; d_gene: -; v_gene: TRBV6-2/TRBV6-3; abundance: few; len: 14
CDR3nt: TGTGCCAGCAGCTTAGTTCCTAGCGGGAGGGCCGATGAGCAGTTCTTC; CDR3aa: CASSLVPSGRADEQFF; j_gene: TRBJ2-1; d_gene: TRBD2; v_gene: TRBV7-6; abundance: -; len: 16
CDR3nt: TGTGCCAGCTCACCACTCAGGGAAGGAACTGAAGCTTTCTTT; CDR3aa: CASSPLREGTEAFF; j_gene: TRBJ1-1; d_gene: -; v_gene: TRBV18; abundance: -; len: 14
CDR3nt: TGCGCCAGACCCTCCCCATTAGCGGCCGAGACCCAGTACTTC; CDR3aa: CARPSPLAAETQYF; j_gene: TRBJ2-5; d_gene: -; v_gene: TRBV23-1; abundance: -; len: 14
CDR3nt: TGTGCCAGCAGCCAAGTCCGCGGAGAGACCCAGTACTTC; CDR3aa: CASSQVRGETQYF; j_gene: TRBJ2-5; d_gene: -; v_gene: TRBV4-1; abundance: few; len: 13
CDR3nt: TGCGCCAGCAGCTTGGTGACAGGGGGAGACGCCGGGGAGCTGTTTTTT; CDR3aa: CASSLVTGGDAGELFF; j_gene: TRBJ2-2; d_gene: TRBD1; v_gene: TRBV5-1; abundance: few; len: 16
CDR3nt: TGTGCCAGCAGCTTAACGGGATCAAGAGACAATGAGCAGTTCTTC; CDR3aa: CASSLTGSRDNEQFF; j_gene: TRBJ2-1; d_gene: -; v_gene: TRBV7-9; abundance: few; len: 15
CDR3nt: TGTGCCAGCAGTTTAAGGGCAGGCTACGAGCAGTACTTC; CDR3aa: CASSLRAGYEQYF; j_gene: TRBJ2-7; d_gene: -; v_gene: TRBV12-3/TRBV12-4; abundance: few; len: 13
CDR3nt: TGTGCCAGCAGTTACTTTGGCAGGAAAGAGACCCAGTACTTC; CDR3aa: CASSYFGRKETQYF; j_gene: TRBJ2-5; d_gene: -; v_gene: TRBV6-2/TRBV6-3; abundance: few; len: 14
CDR3nt: TGTGCCTGGAGTGGCGTGGAGAGTCGTCAGCCCCAGCATTTT; CDR3aa: CAWSGVESRQPQHF; j_gene: TRBJ1-5; d_gene: -; v_gene: TRBV30; abundance: -; len: 14
CDR3nt: TGTGCCAGCAGTAACAGGGTCGACTATGGCTACACCTTC; CDR3aa: CASSNRVDYGYTF; j_gene: TRBJ1-2; d_gene: -; v_gene: TRBV6-5; abundance: few; len: 13
CDR3nt: TGTGCCAGCAGTTGGGACAGGAGCATGAACACTGAAGCTTTCTTT; CDR3aa: CASSWDRSMNTEAFF; j_gene: TRBJ1-1; d_gene: TRBD1; v_gene: TRBV6-5; abundance: few; len: 15
CDR3nt: TGCAGCGTGAGAACTAGCGGGAGAGGTGAGCAGTTCTTC; CDR3aa: CSVRTSGRGEQFF; j_gene: TRBJ2-1; d_gene: TRBD2; v_gene: TRBV29-1; abundance: -; len: 13
CDR3nt: TGTGCCAGCAGCGGCTGGGGGGCGAGGAATTCACCCCTCCACTTT; CDR3aa: CASSGWGARNSPLHF; j_gene: TRBJ1-6; d_gene: -; v_gene: TRBV25-1; abundance: -; len: 15
CDR3nt: TGTGCCAGCAGCTTCGGACTAGCGGCTTACAATGAGCAGTTCTTC; CDR3aa: CASSFGLAAYNEQFF; j_gene: TRBJ2-1; d_gene: TRBD2; v_gene: TRBV7-7; abundance: many; len: 15
CDR3nt: TGTGCCAGCAGCCAAGATCGAGGGGAGGGGTGGAGAACCGGGGAGCTGTTTTTT; CDR3aa: CASSQDRGEGWRTGELFF; j_gene: TRBJ2-2; d_gene: TRBD2; v_gene: TRBV4-2; abundance: few; len: 18
CDR3nt: TGTGCCTGGAGTGCGGGGGGCAATGAGCAGTTCTTC; CDR3aa: CAWSAGGNEQFF; j_gene: TRBJ2-1; d_gene: TRBD2; v_gene: TRBV30; abundance: -; len: 12
CDR3nt: TGCCGACTGACAGGGGGCGCGACTAACTATGGCTACACCTTC; CDR3aa: CRLTGGATNYGYTF; j_gene: TRBJ1-2; d_gene: TRBD1; v_gene: TRBV20-1; abundance: -; len: 14
CDR3nt: TGTGCCAGCAGCGAGGACCCGGGACGGAACCTCTACAATGAGCAGTTCTTC; CDR3aa: CASSEDPGRNLYNEQFF; j_gene: TRBJ2-1; d_gene: -; v_gene: TRBV21-1; abundance: -; len: 17
CDR3nt: TGTGCCACCAGCATCGACTTGAACAATGAGCAGTTCTTC; CDR3aa: CATSIDLNNEQFF; j_gene: TRBJ2-1; d_gene: -; v_gene: TRBV15; abundance: -; len: 13
CDR3nt: TGTGCCACGAGACAGGGACCACCACATAACTATGGCTACACCTTC; CDR3aa: CATRQGPPHNYGYTF; j_gene: TRBJ1-2; d_gene: TRBD1; v_gene: TRBV24-1; abundance: few; len: 15
CDR3nt: TGTGCCACGGTAGACAGGGAAGTCTCCTACGAGCAGTACTTC; CDR3aa: CATVDREVSYEQYF; j_gene: TRBJ2-7; d_gene: TRBD1; v_gene: TRBV6-2/TRBV6-3; abundance: -; len: 14
CDR3nt: TGTGCCAGCAGTCCGCACAGGGTGAACACTGAAGCTTTCTTT; CDR3aa: CASSPHRVNTEAFF; j_gene: TRBJ1-1; d_gene: -; v_gene: TRBV27; abundance: many; len: 14
CDR3nt: TGCAGCGTTGTCGACGGTAGGGCCAACTCCTACGAGCAGTACTTC; CDR3aa: CSVVDGRANSYEQYF; j_gene: TRBJ2-7; d_gene: -; v_gene: TRBV29-1; abundance: few; len: 15